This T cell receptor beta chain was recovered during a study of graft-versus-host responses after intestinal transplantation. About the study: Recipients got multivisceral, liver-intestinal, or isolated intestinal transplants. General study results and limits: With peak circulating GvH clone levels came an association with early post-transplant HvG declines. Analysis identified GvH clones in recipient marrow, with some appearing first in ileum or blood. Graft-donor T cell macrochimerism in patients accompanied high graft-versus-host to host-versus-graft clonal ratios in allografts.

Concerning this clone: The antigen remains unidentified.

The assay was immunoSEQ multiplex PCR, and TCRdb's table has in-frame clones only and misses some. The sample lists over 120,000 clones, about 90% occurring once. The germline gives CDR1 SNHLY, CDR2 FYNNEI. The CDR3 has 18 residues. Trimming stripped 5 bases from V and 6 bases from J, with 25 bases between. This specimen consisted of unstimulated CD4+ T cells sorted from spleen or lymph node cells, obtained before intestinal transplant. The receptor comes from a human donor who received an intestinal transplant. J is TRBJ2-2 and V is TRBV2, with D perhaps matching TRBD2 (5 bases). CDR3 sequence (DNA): TGTGCCAGCAGTTTACGACCCGGACTTATGAACAGTCCCGGGGAGCTGTTTTTT. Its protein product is CASSLRPGLMNSPGELFF.